What follows are 4 T cell receptor beta chains derived from one specimen sequenced in a study of cytomegalovirus exposure and HLA in healthy donors. Primers included in the PCR were 60 Vbeta and 13 Jbeta primers. TCRdb's copy holds only in-frame clones and misses some; the assay was immunoSEQ multiplex PCR. Of over 110,000 clones listed, less than 85% were seen once; the top ten hold over 8.5%. Input material: PBMCs. Source of these receptors: a woman between 50 and 59 years old in good health and CMV-seropositive.

V gene TRBV6-6 combines with J gene TRBJ1-2; 7 bases are a match to TRBD1. The trim removed 5 bases at V and 4 bases at J, leaving 7 bases unmatched. The CDR3 runs 14 residues. The germline CDR1 and CDR2 sequences are MNHNY and SVGAGI (reference sequence). CDR3 sequence: CASSPPGQAYGYTF. The CDR3 DNA reads TGTGCCAGCAGTCCCCCAGGACAGGCCTATGGCTACACCTTC.

CDR3 nucleotide sequence: TGTGCCAGCAGTTACTCGGGAGGGTGGGGCGGGGAGCTGTTTTTT. Translating gives CASSYSGGWGGELFF. The chain recombines TRBV6-5 with TRBJ2-2; 7 bases align to TRBD2. CDR1 and CDR2 (germline): MNHEY, SVGAGI. Unmatched junction bases numbered 5, after V lost 0 bases and J lost 7 bases. This CDR3 is 15 amino acids long.

This clone appeared once. The chain combines TRBV7-2 with TRBJ2-2; 9 bases align to TRBD2. The CDR3 consists of 17 residues. In germline, CDR1 is SGHTA, CDR2 FQGNSA. Trimming at V came to 4 bases and at J to 5 bases, leaving 11 bases not matched to a gene. In DNA form, the CDR3 reads TGTGCCAGCAGCTACGGAGGCGGGGGGGCGGGAACCGGGGAGCTGTTTTTT. Amino acid sequence: CASSYGGGGAGTGELFF.

The chain links TRBV19 to TRBJ1-5; D is possibly TRBD1 (6 bases). Germline V CDR1 and CDR2: LNHDA, SQIVND (reference sequence). The CDR3 is 16 amino acids. Between the trimmed V and J ends, which lost 10 bases and 7 bases, there was a span of 26 bases. The CDR3 loop reads CATTLGSTGLRQPQHF. CDR3 nucleotide sequence: TGTGCCACTACCTTGGGAAGCACAGGGCTACGGCAGCCCCAGCATTTT.